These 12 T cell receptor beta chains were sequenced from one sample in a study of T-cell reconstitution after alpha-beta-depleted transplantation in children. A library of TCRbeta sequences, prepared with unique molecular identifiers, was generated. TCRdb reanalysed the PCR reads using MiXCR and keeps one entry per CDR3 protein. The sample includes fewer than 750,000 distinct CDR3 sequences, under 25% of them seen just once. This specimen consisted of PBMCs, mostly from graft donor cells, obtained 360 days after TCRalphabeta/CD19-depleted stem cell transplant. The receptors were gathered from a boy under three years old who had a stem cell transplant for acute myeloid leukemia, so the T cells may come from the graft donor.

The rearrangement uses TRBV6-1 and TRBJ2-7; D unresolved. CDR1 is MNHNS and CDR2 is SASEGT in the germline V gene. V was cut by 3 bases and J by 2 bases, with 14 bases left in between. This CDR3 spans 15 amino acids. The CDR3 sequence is CASSDPPRATYEQYV. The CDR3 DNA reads TGTGCCAGCAGTGATCCCCCCCGGGCAACCTACGAGCAGTACGTC.

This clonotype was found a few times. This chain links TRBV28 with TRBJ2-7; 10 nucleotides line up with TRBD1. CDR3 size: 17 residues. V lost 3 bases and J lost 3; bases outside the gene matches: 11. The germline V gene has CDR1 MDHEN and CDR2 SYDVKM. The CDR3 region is CASSFGSRDRGFYEQYV. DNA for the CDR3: TGTGCCAGCAGTTTCGGTTCGAGGGACAGGGGATTCTACGAGCAGTACGTC.

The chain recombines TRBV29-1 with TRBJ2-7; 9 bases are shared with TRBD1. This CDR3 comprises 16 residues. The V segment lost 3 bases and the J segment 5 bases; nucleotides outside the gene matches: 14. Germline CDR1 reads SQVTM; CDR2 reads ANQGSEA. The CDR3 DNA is TGCAGCGTTGATGAATCGGGACAGGGAATCGCCCACGAGCAGTACGTC. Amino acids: CSVDESGQGIAHEQYV.

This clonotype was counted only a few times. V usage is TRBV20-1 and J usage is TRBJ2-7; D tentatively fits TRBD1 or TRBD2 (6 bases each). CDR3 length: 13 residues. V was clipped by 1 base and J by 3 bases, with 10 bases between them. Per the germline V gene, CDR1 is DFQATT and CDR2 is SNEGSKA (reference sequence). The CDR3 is CSARVGGGYEQYF. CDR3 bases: TGCAGTGCTAGAGTGGGGGGCGGCTACGAGCAGTACTTC.

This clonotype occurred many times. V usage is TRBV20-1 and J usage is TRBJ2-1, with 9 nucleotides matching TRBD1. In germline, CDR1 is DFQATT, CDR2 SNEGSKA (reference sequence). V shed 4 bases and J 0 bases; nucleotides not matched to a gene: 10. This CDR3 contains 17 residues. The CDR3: CSATNSYRGHSYNEQFF. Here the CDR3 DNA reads TGCAGTGCTACGAACTCGTACAGGGGGCACTCCTACAATGAGCAGTTCTTC.

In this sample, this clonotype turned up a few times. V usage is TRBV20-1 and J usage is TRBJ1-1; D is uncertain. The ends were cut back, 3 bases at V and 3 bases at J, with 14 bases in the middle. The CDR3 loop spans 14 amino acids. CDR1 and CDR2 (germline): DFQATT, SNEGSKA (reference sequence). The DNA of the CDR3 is TGCAGTGCTAGGCAGCCTCAATTGGACACTGAAGCTTTCTTT. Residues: CSARQPQLDTEAFF.

DNA of the CDR3: TGTGCCAGCAGCTTAGATCCGGGGATTTGGGAGACCCAGTACTTC. Encoded protein: CASSLDPGIWETQYF. This rearrangement joins TRBV7-6 to TRBJ2-5; D possibly corresponds to TRBD2 (5 bases). CDR1 is SGHVS, CDR2 FNYEAQ, per germline. Trimming cost V 1 base and J 5 bases, with 14 bases left between them. This CDR3 has 15 amino acids.

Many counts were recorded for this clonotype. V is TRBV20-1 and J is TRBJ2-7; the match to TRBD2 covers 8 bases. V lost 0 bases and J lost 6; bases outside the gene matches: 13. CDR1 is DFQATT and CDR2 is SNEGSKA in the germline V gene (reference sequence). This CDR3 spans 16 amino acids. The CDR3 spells CSARDQKGNRGGEQYV. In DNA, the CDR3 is TGCAGTGCTAGAGATCAGAAGGGGAATCGGGGGGGCGAGCAGTACGTC.

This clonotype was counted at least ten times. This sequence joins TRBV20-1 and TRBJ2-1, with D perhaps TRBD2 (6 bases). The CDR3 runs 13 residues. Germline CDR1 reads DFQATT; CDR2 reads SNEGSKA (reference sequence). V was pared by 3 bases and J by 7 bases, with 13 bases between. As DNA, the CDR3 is TGCAGTGCTAGCCGACTAGTCGGTAATGAGCAGTTCTTC. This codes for CSASRLVGNEQFF.

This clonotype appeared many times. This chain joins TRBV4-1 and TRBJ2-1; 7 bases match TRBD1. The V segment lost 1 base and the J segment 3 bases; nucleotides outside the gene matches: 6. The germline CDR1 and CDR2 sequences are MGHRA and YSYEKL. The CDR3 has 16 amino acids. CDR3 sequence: CASSQAYRGHYNEQFF. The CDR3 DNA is TGCGCCAGCAGCCAAGCCTACAGGGGCCACTACAATGAGCAGTTCTTC.

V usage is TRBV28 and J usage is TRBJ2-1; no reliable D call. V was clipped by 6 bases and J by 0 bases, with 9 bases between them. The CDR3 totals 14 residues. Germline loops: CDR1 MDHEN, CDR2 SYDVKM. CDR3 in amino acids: CASRTRASYNEQFF. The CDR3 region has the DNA TGTGCCAGCAGAACAAGGGCCTCCTACAATGAGCAGTTCTTC. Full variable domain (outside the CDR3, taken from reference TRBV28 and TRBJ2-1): DVKVTQSSRYLVKRTGEKVFLECVQDMDHENMFWYRQDPGLGLRLIYFSYDVKMKEKGDIPEGYSVSREKKERFSLILESASTNQTSMYLCASRTRASYNEQFFGPGTRLTVL.

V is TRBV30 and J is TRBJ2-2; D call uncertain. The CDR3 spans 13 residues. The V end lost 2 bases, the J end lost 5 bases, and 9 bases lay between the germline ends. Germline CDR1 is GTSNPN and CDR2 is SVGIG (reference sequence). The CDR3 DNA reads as TGTGCCTGGAGTAAGTCCCTTACCGGGGAGCTGTTTTTT. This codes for CAWSKSLTGELFF.